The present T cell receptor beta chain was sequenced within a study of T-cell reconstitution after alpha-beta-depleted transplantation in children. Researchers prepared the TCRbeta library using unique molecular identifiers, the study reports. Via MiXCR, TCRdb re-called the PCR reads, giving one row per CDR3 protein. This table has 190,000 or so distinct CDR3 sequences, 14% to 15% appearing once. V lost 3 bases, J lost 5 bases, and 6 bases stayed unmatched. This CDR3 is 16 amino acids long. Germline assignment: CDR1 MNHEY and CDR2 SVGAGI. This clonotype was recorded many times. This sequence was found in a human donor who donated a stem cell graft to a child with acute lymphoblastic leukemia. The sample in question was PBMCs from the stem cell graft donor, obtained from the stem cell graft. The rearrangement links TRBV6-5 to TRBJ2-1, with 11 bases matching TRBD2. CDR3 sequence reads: CASSYRPSGRNNEQFF. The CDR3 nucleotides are TGTGCCAGCAGTTATCGTCCTAGCGGGAGGAACAATGAGCAGTTCTTC.